What follows is one T cell receptor beta chain and its context. The junction departs from germline at one end; a sequencing error may be responsible. This sample was taken from a study of metastatic and nonmetastatic thyroid tumors. Turning to the study itself: A comparison of repertoires was made across blood and tumor or nodule tissue from malignant and benign thyroid patients.

The CDR3 consists of 13 residues. Germline CDR1 MNHEY, CDR2 SMNVEV (reference sequence). TCRdb re-called the PCR reads via MiXCR. The sample carries 20,000 or so clones, 16% recorded once. Until they underwent thyroid surgery, no patient had received any treatment. The sequencing input was tumor tissue. The V gene is TRBV27, the J gene TRBJ2-2; unclear D gene. This TCR came from a female donor with papillary thyroid cancer or a benign thyroid nodule (not recorded which). Some clones in this sample may be carry-over from other donors' samples. The CDR3: CASMNSNTGELFF. The CDR3 DNA reads TGTGCCAGCATGAACAGTAACACCGGTGAGCTGTTTTTT.